Shown below are 28 T cell receptor beta chains from a single sample sequenced in a study of shared clonotypes between healthy human individuals. TCRdb's copy holds only in-frame clones and misses some; the assay was immunoSEQ multiplex PCR. This sample has 2 million or so clones, with roughly 94% found just once. Sequencing input: naive CD4+ T cells sorted from blood. The subset: CD45RA+ positively selected. The origin of the receptors is a man between 18 and 35 years old in good health.

The V gene is TRBV15, the J gene TRBJ1-6; D call uncertain. V lost 9 bases to trimming and J lost 9 bases, with 18 bases between them. Germline V CDR1 and CDR2: LNHNV, YYDKDF (reference sequence). The CDR3 runs to 14 residues. The CDR3 region is CATRLLGGGSPLHF. The DNA for the CDR3 is TGTGCCACACGACTACTTGGCGGTGGTTCACCCCTCCACTTT.

This chain uses TRBV5-1 with TRBJ1-4; a weak D match, TRBD1 (6 bases). V was clipped by 3 bases and J by 5 bases, with 14 bases between them. The CDR3 totals 15 residues. Germline values: CDR1 SGHRS, CDR2 YFSETQ. CDR3 nucleotides: TGCGCCAGCAGCTCGCCGTGGGACATGAATGAAAAACTGTTTTTT. Its protein product is CASSSPWDMNEKLFF. Together with reference TRBV5-1 and TRBJ1-4, the CDR3 gives the full variable domain: KAGVTQTPRYLIKTRGQQVTLSCSPISGHRSVSWYQQTPGQGLQFLFEYFSETQRNKGNFPGRFSGRQFSNSRSEMNVSTLELGDSALYLCASSSPWDMNEKLFFGSGTQLSVL.

As for this clone: The same CDR3 can be traced to other DNA sequences in this sample. V usage is TRBV5-1 and J usage is TRBJ2-5, with no clear D. The CDR3 covers 12 residues. Between the trimmed V and J ends, which lost 2 bases and 5 bases, there was a span of 7 bases. CDR1 is SGHRS, CDR2 YFSETQ, per germline. CDR3 in DNA: TGCGCCAGCAGCTTATTGGGGGAGACCCAGTACTTC. Residues: CASSLLGETQYF. The variable domain in full, with the rest retrieved from reference TRBV5-1 and TRBJ2-5, is KAGVTQTPRYLIKTRGQQVTLSCSPISGHRSVSWYQQTPGQGLQFLFEYFSETQRNKGNFPGRFSGRQFSNSRSEMNVSTLELGDSALYLCASSLLGETQYFGPGTRLLVL.

This sequence joins TRBV7-2 and TRBJ1-6; D call uncertain. Germline V CDR1 and CDR2: SGHTA, FQGNSA. This CDR3 contains 17 residues. The V gene lost 5 bases and the J gene lost 4 bases, with 18 bases spanning the gap. CDR3 amino acids: CASSARLITLYNSPLHF. In nucleotides, the CDR3 is TGTGCCAGCAGCGCCAGACTGATCACCCTTTATAATTCACCCCTCCACTTT.

The J gene is TRBJ1-1, the V gene TRBV28; maybe TRBD1 (5 bases). Trimming took off 1 base at V and 6 bases at J, with 15 bases between the two ends. Per germline, CDR1 MDHEN and CDR2 SYDVKM. The CDR3 runs to 15 residues. The CDR3 DNA sequence: TGTGCCAGCAGTTTATCCCCCGGAGGGACCGCTGAAGCTTTCTTT. This codes for CASSLSPGGTAEAFF.

J is TRBJ1-2 and V is TRBV6-6; 9 bases map to TRBD1. The CDR3 contains 16 residues. Germline CDR1 MNHNY, CDR2 SVGAGI (reference sequence). With 0 bases clipped from V and 6 bases from J, the junction kept 8 bases outside the gene matches. CDR3: CASSYSIKQGADGYTF. The CDR3 DNA follows: TGTGCCAGCAGTTACTCGATAAAACAGGGGGCTGATGGCTACACCTTC.

V is TRBV9 and J is TRBJ1-4; no clear D gene. This CDR3 is built from 13 residues. Trimming removed 3 bases from V and 8 bases from J, with 11 bases in between. CDR1 and CDR2 from the germline V gene are SGDLS and YYNGEE. The DNA of the CDR3 is TGTGCCAGCAGCGCTGATCTTAACGAAAAACTGTTTTTT. It specifies CASSADLNEKLFF.

A note on this clone: This likely reflects a read error, since a far larger clone is one base away. It is likely a read error, because the conserved phenylalanine at the end of the CDR3 is missing. The chain combines TRBV30 with TRBJ1-1, with a possible D match to TRBD1 (5 bases). V lost 4 bases, J lost 5 bases, and 11 bases lay in between. The germline V gene has CDR1 GTSNPN and CDR2 SVGIG (reference sequence). CDR3 size: 12 residues. The CDR3 DNA sequence: TGTGCCTGGACAGGGTCGGGAACTGAAGCTTTCCTT. Protein product: CAWTGSGTEAFL.

CDR3 amino acids: CASSLGQQMNTEAFF. DNA for the CDR3: TGTGCCAGCAGCTTGGGGCAGCAGATGAACACTGAAGCTTTCTTT. The chain combines TRBV5-4 with TRBJ1-1; the D is unclear. The ends were cut back, 0 bases at V and 0 bases at J, with 9 bases in the middle. CDR3 length equals 15 residues. Per the germline V gene, CDR1 is SGHNT and CDR2 is YYREEE (reference sequence).

The chain employs TRBV11-2 and TRBJ1-4, with a weak D call TRBD1 (6 bases). This CDR3 comprises 13 residues. The germline gives CDR1 SGHAT, CDR2 FQNNGV. Trimming shortened V by 2 bases and J by 7 bases, and 8 bases separated the two germline ends. The CDR3 region is CASSLTGPEKLFF. Here the CDR3 DNA reads TGTGCCAGCAGCTTAACAGGGCCTGAAAAACTGTTTTTT.

V usage is TRBV5-1 and J usage is TRBJ1-3; TRBD1 is a possible D gene (5 bases). CDR1 is SGHRS, CDR2 YFSETQ, per germline. V shed 4 bases and J shed 0 bases, with 11 bases lying between them. The CDR3 is made up of 15 amino acids. The CDR3 DNA reads TGCGCCAGCAGCATAGACAGTTCCTCTGGAAACACCATATATTTT. It translates to CASSIDSSSGNTIYF.

The CDR3, as DNA: TGTGCCAGCAGCTTAGTTAGCGGCGAGCAGTTCTTC. This codes for CASSLVSGEQFF. The gene calls are TRBV7-9 and TRBJ2-1, with D possibly matching TRBD2 (6 bases). The V end lost 1 base, the J end lost 10 bases, and 8 bases lay between the germline ends. The CDR3 has 12 residues. From germline, CDR1 is SEHNR and CDR2 FQNEAQ (reference sequence).

J is TRBJ2-2 and V is TRBV30; D unresolved. Trimming took 3 bases from V and 0 from J, leaving 5 bases between them. The CDR3 has 13 residues. Germline lookup yields CDR1 GTSNPN and CDR2 SVGIG (reference sequence). The chain's CDR3 is CAWRLPNTGELFF. CDR3 DNA sequence: TGTGCCTGGAGGCTACCGAACACCGGGGAGCTGTTTTTT.

The V gene is TRBV7-2, the J gene TRBJ2-5; 7 nucleotides agree with TRBD2. V dropped 8 bases and J dropped 5; count of bases not matched to a gene: 14. Per germline, CDR1 SGHTA and CDR2 FQGNSA. The CDR3 extends over 15 amino acids. CDR3 amino acids: CASGGMGRGTETQYF. In DNA form, the CDR3 reads TGTGCCAGCGGGGGTATGGGGAGGGGTACGGAGACCCAGTACTTC.

The chain joins TRBV7-2 to TRBJ1-2; TRBD1 aligns across 7 bases. Trimming at V came to 1 base and at J to 5 bases, leaving 7 bases not matched to a gene. CDR3 size: 15 residues. CDR1 and CDR2 (germline): SGHTA, FQGNSA. Written as DNA, the CDR3 is TGTGCCAGCAGCTTAGACAGGGGTGACGGGTATGGCTACACCTTC. It yields the protein CASSLDRGDGYGYTF.

As concerns this clone: Other DNA sequences of this sample code for an identical CDR3. The chain employs TRBV29-1 and TRBJ2-2, with a weak D call TRBD2 (6 bases). Trimming took 4 bases from V and 4 from J, leaving 10 bases between them. CDR1 and CDR2 (germline): SQVTM, ANQGSEA. CDR3 size: 13 residues. CDR3 nucleotides: TGCAGCGTTGCTAGCGTCGGCACCGGGGAGCTGTTTTTT. Its protein is CSVASVGTGELFF.

The rearrangement joins TRBV18 to TRBJ1-1; TRBD1 matches at 8 bases. CDR1 and CDR2 from the germline V gene are KGHSH and LQKENI. The CDR3 runs 17 residues. The V and J ends lost 3 bases and 1 base, in that order; junction bases with no gene match: 10. The CDR3 nucleotides are TGTGCCAGCTCACCCCCAGGGGGCGCGGGGAAGAACACTGAAGCTTTCTTT. Residues: CASSPPGGAGKNTEAFF.

This chain's CDR3 is CASRVAGGYEQYF. In DNA form, the CDR3 reads TGTGCCAGCAGAGTAGCGGGAGGATACGAGCAGTACTTC. V usage is TRBV6-1 and J usage is TRBJ2-7; 10 bases map to TRBD2. Losses at the gene ends were 6 bases for V and 4 bases for J; bases not matched to a gene: 3. The CDR3 is 13 amino acids. CDR1 MNHNS and CDR2 SASEGT come from the germline V gene.

This chain connects TRBV5-1 to TRBJ1-1, with 7 bases fitting TRBD1. J was trimmed by 4 bases and V by 0 bases; bases with no gene match: 9. Germline V CDR1 and CDR2: SGHRS, YFSETQ. The CDR3 runs to 16 residues. For the CDR3, the DNA is TGCGCCAGCAGCTTGGAGGGGGCTGGAAGGAGCACTGAAGCTTTCTTT. Translating it yields CASSLEGAGRSTEAFF.

J is TRBJ2-6 and V is TRBV27; 8 nucleotides align to TRBD1. Trimming removed 4 bases from V and 4 bases from J; junction bases left unmatched: 12. The CDR3 is 18 amino acids. CDR1 is MNHEY, CDR2 SMNVEV, per germline (reference sequence). The CDR3 protein is CASSYHGQGVEGANVLTF. Written as DNA, the CDR3 is TGTGCCAGCAGTTACCACGGACAGGGAGTAGAAGGGGCCAACGTCCTGACTTTC. Based on the CDR3 plus reference TRBV27 and TRBJ2-6, the full variable domain is EAQVTQNPRYLITVTGKKLTVTCSQNMNHEYMSWYRQDPGLGLRQIYYSMNVEVTDKGDVPEGYKVSRKEKRNFPLILESPSPNQTSLYFCASSYHGQGVEGANVLTFGAGSRLTVL.

Only a few counts were recorded for this clone. V usage is TRBV27 and J usage is TRBJ1-5; no clear D gene. V gave up 2 bases and J gave up 0 bases, with 5 bases separating them. The CDR3 has 14 amino acids. Germline lookup yields CDR1 MNHEY and CDR2 SMNVEV (reference sequence). The CDR3 DNA is TGTGCCAGCAGTTTAGTCACTAGCAATCAGCCCCAGCATTTT. Protein sequence: CASSLVTSNQPQHF.

The rearrangement links TRBV5-1 to TRBJ1-1; 8 bases are shared with TRBD1. The germline V gene has CDR1 SGHRS and CDR2 YFSETQ. This CDR3 has 15 amino acids. V dropped 7 bases and J dropped 1; count of bases not matched to a gene: 9. This CDR3 reads CASGLTGEGNTEAFF. The CDR3 region has the DNA TGCGCCAGCGGACTGACAGGGGAGGGGAACACTGAAGCTTTCTTT.

The chain has TRBV25-1 and TRBJ2-3; 9 bases are a match to TRBD2. The V gene end was trimmed by 7 bases and the J gene end by 7 bases; junction bases not matched to a gene: 12. This CDR3 is built from 15 residues. CDR1 is MGHDK, CDR2 SYGVNS, per germline. The CDR3 nucleotides read TGTGCCAGCACCCTGGGCGCGGGGGGGAGTTATACGCAGTATTTT. Translated: CASTLGAGGSYTQYF. The full variable domain, its missing parts supplied by reference TRBV25-1 and TRBJ2-3, is EADIYQTPRYLVIGTGKKITLECSQTMGHDKMYWYQQDPGMELHLIHYSYGVNSTEKGDLSSESTVSRIRTEHFPLTLESARPSHTSQYLCASTLGAGGSYTQYFGPGTRLTVL.

The V gene is TRBV6-5, the J gene TRBJ2-2; either TRBD1 or TRBD2 may supply D (6 bases each). The CDR3 is 13 amino acids. Deletions cut 5 bases from V and 6 bases from J, with 10 bases between. The germline V gene encodes CDR1 MNHEY and CDR2 SVGAGI. As DNA, the CDR3 is TGTGCCAGCAGTGGAAGGGGGGCCGGGGAGCTGTTTTTT. Protein: CASSGRGAGELFF.

The chain joins TRBV4-1 to TRBJ1-1; TRBD1 is a possible D gene (5 bases). This CDR3 spans 14 amino acids. Trimming removed 7 bases at V and 1 base at J, with 13 bases between. Germline CDR1 MGHRA, CDR2 YSYEKL. CDR3 sequence reads: CASKPPGQNTEAFF. The CDR3, as DNA: TGCGCCAGCAAACCTCCTGGACAGAACACTGAAGCTTTCTTT.

The rearrangement uses TRBV7-8 and TRBJ2-7; D perhaps matches TRBD2 (5 bases). Germline assignment: CDR1 SGHVS and CDR2 FQNEAQ. The CDR3 totals 19 residues. V was shortened by 1 base and J by 0 bases, with 22 bases between the two germline ends. DNA of the CDR3: TGTGCCAGCAGCTTAGTGGGAGCTGGGCTAGATCGCCTCTCCTACGAGCAGTACTTC. This gives the protein CASSLVGAGLDRLSYEQYF.

The genes are TRBV10-3 and TRBJ1-1; the D is unclear. This CDR3 comprises 15 residues. V was clipped by 3 bases and J by 1 base, with 12 bases between them. CDR1 is ENHRY, CDR2 SYGVKD, per germline. CDR3 nucleotides: TGTGCCATCAGTGAAACCCCCCTTGGGAACACTGAAGCTTTCTTT. It codes for CAISETPLGNTEAFF.

The chain recombines TRBV28 with TRBJ2-7, with 7 bases lining up with TRBD2. CDR1 and CDR2 from the germline V gene are MDHEN and SYDVKM. J lost 0 bases, V lost 3 bases, and 11 bases had no gene match. The CDR3 length is 17 residues. CDR3 region: CASSLGLAVLSSYEQYF. CDR3 sequence (DNA): TGTGCCAGCAGTTTGGGGCTAGCGGTTCTGAGCTCCTACGAGCAGTACTTC.